This entry features one T cell receptor (beta chain) sequence. Its antigen is still unknown. This entry belongs to a study of T cell repertoires in cytomegalovirus infection. Study overall: HLA-C-restricted CMV epitopes, recently identified, and well-studied HLA-B-restricted ones were used by the study. Study-wide points: The response measured ex vivo was dominated by TCR beta clonotypes (HLA-C-restricted and CMV-specific). CMV carriers having the relevant HLA were flagged by cumulative public TCR beta family frequency.

One entry per CDR3 protein results from TCRdb running MiXCR on the reads. The table records about 770,000 distinct CDR3 sequences, approximately 32% of them present only once. Trimming took 2 bases from V and 6 from J; bases not matched to a gene: 6. This CDR3 is built from 15 residues. Germline CDR1 is MNHEY and CDR2 is SMNVEV (reference sequence). The clonotype was recovered from a human donor in good health (CMV status not recorded). Some clones in this sample may be carry-over from other donors' samples. The chain carries TRBV27 and TRBJ2-1, with 8 bases identical to TRBD2. The input for sequencing was cultured CD8+ T cells from PBMCs, taken from culture after CMV antigen stimulation. This CDR3 reads CASSLGAGEGNEQFF. DNA of the CDR3: TGTGCCAGCAGTTTAGGAGCGGGGGAGGGCAATGAGCAGTTCTTC.